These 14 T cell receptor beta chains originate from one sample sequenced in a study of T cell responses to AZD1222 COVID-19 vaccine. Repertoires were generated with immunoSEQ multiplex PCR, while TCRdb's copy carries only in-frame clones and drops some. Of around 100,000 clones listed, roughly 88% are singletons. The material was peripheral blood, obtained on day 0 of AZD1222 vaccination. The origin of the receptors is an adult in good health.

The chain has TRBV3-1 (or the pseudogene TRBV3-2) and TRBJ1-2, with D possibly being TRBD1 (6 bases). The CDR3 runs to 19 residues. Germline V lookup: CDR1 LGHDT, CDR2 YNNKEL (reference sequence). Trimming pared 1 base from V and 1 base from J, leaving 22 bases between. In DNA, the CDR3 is TGTGCCAGCAGCCAAGGCCGGACAGAGTATTCAGTCGGTAACTATGGCTACACCTTC. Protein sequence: CASSQGRTEYSVGNYGYTF.

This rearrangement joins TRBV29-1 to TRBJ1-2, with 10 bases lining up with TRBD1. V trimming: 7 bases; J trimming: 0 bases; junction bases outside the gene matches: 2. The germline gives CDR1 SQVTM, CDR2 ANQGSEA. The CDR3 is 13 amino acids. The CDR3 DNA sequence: TGCAGCGCCGGACAGGGGGCTAACTATGGCTACACCTTC. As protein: CSAGQGANYGYTF.

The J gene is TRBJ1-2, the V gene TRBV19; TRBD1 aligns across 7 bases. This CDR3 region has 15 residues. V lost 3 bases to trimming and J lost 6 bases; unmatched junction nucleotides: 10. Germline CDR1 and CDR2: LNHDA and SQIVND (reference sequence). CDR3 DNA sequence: TGTGCCAGTAGTATCCTCGGGACAGCACTCAATGGCTACACCTTC. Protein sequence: CASSILGTALNGYTF.

In DNA, the CDR3 is TGTGCCAGCAGCAAAAGCGGGACAGCGTCCTACTATGGCTACACCTTC. This codes for CASSKSGTASYYGYTF. The J gene is TRBJ1-2, the V gene TRBV7-9, with TRBD1 matching 7 bases. The CDR3 is made up of 16 amino acids. Trimming removed 5 bases from V and 3 bases from J; junction bases left unmatched: 12. The V gene's germline CDR1 is SEHNR and CDR2 FQNEAQ (reference sequence).

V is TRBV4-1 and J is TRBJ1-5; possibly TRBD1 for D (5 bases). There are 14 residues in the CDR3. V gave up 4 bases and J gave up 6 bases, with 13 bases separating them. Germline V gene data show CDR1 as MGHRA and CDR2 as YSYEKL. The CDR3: CASSPSPGTQPQHF. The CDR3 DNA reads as TGCGCCAGCAGCCCTAGCCCCGGGACTCAGCCCCAGCATTTT.

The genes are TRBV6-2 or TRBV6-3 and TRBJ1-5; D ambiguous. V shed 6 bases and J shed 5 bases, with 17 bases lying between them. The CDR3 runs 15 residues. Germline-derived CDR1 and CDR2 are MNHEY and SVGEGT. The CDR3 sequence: CASSPDSRGYQPQHF. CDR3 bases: TGTGCCAGCAGCCCGGACTCCCGAGGGTATCAGCCCCAGCATTTT.

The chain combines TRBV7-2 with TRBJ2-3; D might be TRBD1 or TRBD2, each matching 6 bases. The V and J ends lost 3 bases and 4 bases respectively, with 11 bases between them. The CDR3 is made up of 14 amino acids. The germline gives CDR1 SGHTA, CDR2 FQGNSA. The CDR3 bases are TGTGCCAGCAGCTTTACCGGGGGCCCAGATACGCAGTATTTT. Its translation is CASSFTGGPDTQYF.

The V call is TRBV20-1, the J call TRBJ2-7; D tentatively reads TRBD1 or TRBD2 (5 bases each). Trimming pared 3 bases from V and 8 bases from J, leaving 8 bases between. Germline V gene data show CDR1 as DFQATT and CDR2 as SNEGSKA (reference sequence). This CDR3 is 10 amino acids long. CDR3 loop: CSASPGQQYF. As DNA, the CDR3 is TGCAGTGCTAGCCCGGGGCAGCAGTACTTC.

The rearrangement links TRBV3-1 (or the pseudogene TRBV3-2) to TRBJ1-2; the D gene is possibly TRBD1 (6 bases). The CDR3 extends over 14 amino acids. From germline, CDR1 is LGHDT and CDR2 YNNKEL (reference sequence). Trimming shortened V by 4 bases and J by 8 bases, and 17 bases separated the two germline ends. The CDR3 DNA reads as TGTGCCAGCAGCCCCGGGACAAACCCGCGGGGCTACACCTTC. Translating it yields CASSPGTNPRGYTF.

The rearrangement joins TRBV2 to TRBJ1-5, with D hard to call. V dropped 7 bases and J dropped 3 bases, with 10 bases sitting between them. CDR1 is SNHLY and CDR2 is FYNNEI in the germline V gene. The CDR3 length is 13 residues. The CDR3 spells CASKQYDNQPQHF. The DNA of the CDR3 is TGTGCCAGCAAACAGTACGACAATCAGCCCCAGCATTTT.

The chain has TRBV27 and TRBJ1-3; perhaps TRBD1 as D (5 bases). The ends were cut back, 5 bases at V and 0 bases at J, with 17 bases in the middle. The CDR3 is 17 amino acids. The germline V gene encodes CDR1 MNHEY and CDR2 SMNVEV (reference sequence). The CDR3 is CASSTRRDSISGNTIYF. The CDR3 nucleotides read TGTGCCAGCAGTACGAGGAGGGACTCTATCTCTGGAAACACCATATATTTT.

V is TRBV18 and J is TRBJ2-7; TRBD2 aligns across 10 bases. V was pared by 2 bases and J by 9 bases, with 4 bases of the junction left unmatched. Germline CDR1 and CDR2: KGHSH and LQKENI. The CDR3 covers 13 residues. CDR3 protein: CASSPGTSEAQYF. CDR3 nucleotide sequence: TGTGCCAGCTCACCAGGGACTAGCGAAGCGCAGTACTTC. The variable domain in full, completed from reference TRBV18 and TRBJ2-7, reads NAGVMQNPRHLVRRRGQEARLRCSPMKGHSHVYWYRQLPEEGLKFMVYLQKENIIDESGMPKERFSAEFPKEGPSILRIQQVVRGDSAAYFCASSPGTSEAQYFGPGTRLTVT.

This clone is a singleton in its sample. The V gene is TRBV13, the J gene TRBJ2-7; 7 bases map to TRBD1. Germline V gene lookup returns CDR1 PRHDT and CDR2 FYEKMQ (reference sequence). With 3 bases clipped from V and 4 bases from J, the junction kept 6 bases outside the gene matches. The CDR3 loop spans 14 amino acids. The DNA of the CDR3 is TGTGCCAGCAGCTTTGAGGGGGCGAGGTACGAGCAGTACTTC. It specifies CASSFEGARYEQYF.

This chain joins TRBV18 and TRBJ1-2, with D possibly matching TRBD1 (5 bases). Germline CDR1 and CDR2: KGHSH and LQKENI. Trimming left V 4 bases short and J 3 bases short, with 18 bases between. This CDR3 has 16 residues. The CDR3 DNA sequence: TGTGCCAGCTCACTAGTAGCAGGGAAGAAAGACTATGGCTACACCTTC. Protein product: CASSLVAGKKDYGYTF.